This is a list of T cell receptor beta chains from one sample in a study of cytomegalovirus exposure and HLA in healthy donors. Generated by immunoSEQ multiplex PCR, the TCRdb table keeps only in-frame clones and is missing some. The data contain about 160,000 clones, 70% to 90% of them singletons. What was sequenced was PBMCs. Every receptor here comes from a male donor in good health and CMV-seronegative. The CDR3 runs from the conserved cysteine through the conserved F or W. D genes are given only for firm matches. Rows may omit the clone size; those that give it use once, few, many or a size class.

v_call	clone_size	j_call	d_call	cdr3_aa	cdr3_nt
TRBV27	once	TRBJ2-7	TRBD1	CASSLGQGGAYEQYF	TGTGCCAGCAGTTTAGGACAGGGGGGGGCCTACGAGCAGTACTTC
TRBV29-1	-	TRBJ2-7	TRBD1	CSVAGGQGNYEQYF	TGCAGCGTTGCGGGGGGACAGGGGAACTACGAGCAGTACTTC
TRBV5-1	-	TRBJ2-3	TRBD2	CASSLRGVPTDTQYF	TGCGCCAGCAGCTTGCGGGGGGTCCCTACAGATACGCAGTATTTT
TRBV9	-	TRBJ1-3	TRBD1	CASSVQGAAGNTIYF	TGTGCCAGCAGCGTTCAGGGGGCGGCTGGAAACACCATATATTTT
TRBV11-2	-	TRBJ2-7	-	CASSLAQVSYEQYF	TGTGCCAGCAGCTTAGCCCAGGTATCCTACGAGCAGTACTTC
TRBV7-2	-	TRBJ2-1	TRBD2	CASRSGLAGGTAQFF	TGTGCCAGCAGATCGGGACTAGCGGGAGGTACAGCGCAGTTCTTC
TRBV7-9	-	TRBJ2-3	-	CASSSPFRGTDTQYF	TGTGCCAGCAGCTCACCGTTTAGGGGAACAGATACGCAGTATTTT
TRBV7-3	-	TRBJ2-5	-	CASSRTATMGETQYF	TGTGCCAGCAGCCGAACGGCGACTATGGGAGAGACCCAGTACTTC
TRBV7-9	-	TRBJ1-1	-	CASSLSRNTEAFF	TGTGCCAGCAGCTTGAGTCGGAACACTGAAGCTTTCTTT
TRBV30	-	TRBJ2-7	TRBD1	CAWSLDRDGYEQYF	TGTGCCTGGAGCCTCGACAGGGATGGTTACGAGCAGTACTTC
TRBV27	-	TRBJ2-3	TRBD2	CASRTGASGGRTQYF	TGTGCCAGCAGAACCGGGGCTAGCGGGGGTCGTACGCAGTATTTT
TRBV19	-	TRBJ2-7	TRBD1	CASSPGQGRISYEQYF	TGTGCCAGTAGTCCCGGACAGGGTAGGATCTCCTACGAGCAGTACTTC
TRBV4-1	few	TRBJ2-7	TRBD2	CASSQASGRTSYEQYF	TGCGCCAGCAGCCAAGCTAGCGGGAGAACATCCTACGAGCAGTACTTC
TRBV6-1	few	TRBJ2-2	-	CASSEGPVGELFF	TGTGCCAGCAGTGAAGGTCCGGTCGGGGAGCTGTTTTTT
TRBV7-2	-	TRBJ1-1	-	CASSPRGGAGTEAFF	TGTGCCAGCAGCCCAAGGGGGGGGGCTGGCACTGAAGCTTTCTTT
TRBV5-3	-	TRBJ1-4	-	CARTIRQLLNEKLFF	TGTGCCAGAACCATAAGACAGCTCCTTAATGAAAAACTGTTTTTT
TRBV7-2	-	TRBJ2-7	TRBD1	CASSLGGQVNEQYF	TGTGCCAGCAGCTTAGGGGGACAGGTCAACGAGCAGTACTTC
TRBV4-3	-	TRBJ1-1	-	CASSQSGRAFF	TGCGCCAGCAGCCAAAGCGGTCGGGCTTTCTTT
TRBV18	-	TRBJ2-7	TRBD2	CASSPVPSGLASFYEQYF	TGTGCCAGCTCACCAGTACCTTCGGGACTAGCGAGTTTCTACGAGCAGTACTTC
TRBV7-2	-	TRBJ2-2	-	CASSYTRGYGELFF	TGTGCCAGCAGCTATACCAGGGGTTACGGGGAGCTGTTTTTT
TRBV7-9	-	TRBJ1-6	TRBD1	CSSSHRDRSGDSPLHF	TGTTCCAGCAGCCACCGGGACAGGAGTGGAGATTCACCCCTCCACTTT
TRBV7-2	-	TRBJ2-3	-	CASSLVPGVDTQYF	TGTGCCAGCAGCTTAGTCCCCGGGGTAGATACGCAGTATTTT
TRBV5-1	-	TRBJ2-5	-	CASSSWPGDRHSQETQYF	TGCGCCAGCAGCTCGTGGCCGGGAGACAGACACAGTCAAGAGACCCAGTACTTC
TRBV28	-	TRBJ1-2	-	CASSRRGYTF	TGTGCCAGCAGTCGGAGAGGCTACACCTTC
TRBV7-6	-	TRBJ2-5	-	CASSLGVGAFQETQYF	TGTGCCAGCAGCTTAGGGGTGGGAGCCTTTCAAGAGACCCAGTACTTC
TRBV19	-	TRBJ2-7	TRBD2	CASSAWTSGYTYEQYF	TGTGCCAGTAGTGCCTGGACTAGCGGTTATACCTACGAGCAGTACTTC
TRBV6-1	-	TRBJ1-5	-	CASSATVTGQPQHF	TGTGCCAGCAGCGCGACAGTGACTGGGCAGCCCCAGCATTTT
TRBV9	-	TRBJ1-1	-	CASSPLTGEGAEAFF	TGTGCCAGCAGCCCTCTGACAGGCGAAGGGGCTGAAGCTTTCTTT
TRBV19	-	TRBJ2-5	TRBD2	CASSVSSGQETQYF	TGTGCCAGTAGTGTCTCTAGCGGACAAGAGACCCAGTACTTC
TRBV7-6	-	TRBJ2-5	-	CASSLEVPPAEQYF	TGTGCCAGCAGCTTAGAGGTCCCTCCCGCGGAGCAGTACTTC
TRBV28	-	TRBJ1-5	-	CASRTPTVNQPQHF	TGTGCCAGCAGGACTCCCACCGTCAATCAGCCCCAGCATTTT
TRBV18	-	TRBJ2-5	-	CASSPPGAGILETQYF	TGTGCCAGCTCACCACCGGGCGCAGGTATCTTGGAGACCCAGTACTTC
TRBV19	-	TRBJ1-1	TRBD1	CASAHRGGEAFF	TGTGCCAGTGCACACAGGGGGGGTGAAGCTTTCTTT
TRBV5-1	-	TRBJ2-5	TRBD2	CASSFGLAGFPQETQYF	TGCGCCAGCAGCTTCGGACTAGCGGGGTTTCCACAAGAGACCCAGTACTTC
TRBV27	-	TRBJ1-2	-	CASSLGGGYGYTF	TGTGCCAGCAGTTTAGGAGGAGGCTATGGCTACACCTTC
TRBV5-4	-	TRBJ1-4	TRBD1	CASSSKQGAGEKLFF	TGTGCCAGCAGCAGTAAACAGGGGGCTGGGGAAAAACTGTTTTTT
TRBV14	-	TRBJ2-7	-	CASSQVGQYYEQYF	TGTGCCAGCAGCCAAGTTGGCCAGTACTACGAGCAGTACTTC